Shown below are 23 T cell receptor beta chains from a single sample sequenced in a study of CD8+CD57+ T cells in acquired aplastic anemia. The study profiled TCR beta VDJ and CDR3 using genomic DNA as template. Each CDR3 protein gets one entry after TCRdb re-called the reads with MiXCR. The sample lists around 170,000 distinct CDR3 sequences, approximately 48% occurring once. Patients selected for sequencing had displayed CD8+CD57+ cell expansion by flow cytometry. The sequenced sample was sorted CD4+, CD8+, or CD8+CD57+ T cells (not recorded which) from PBMCs. The receptors were gathered from a human donor with aplastic anemia.

The V and J genes are TRBV20-1 and TRBJ1-5; the D gene is possibly TRBD1 (5 bases). The V end was cut by 5 bases, the J end by 4 bases, with 18 bases between. In germline, CDR1 is DFQATT, CDR2 SNEGSKA (reference sequence). There are 15 residues in the CDR3. CDR3 in DNA: TGCAGTGCTGGAGGCCCGGGACTGATGAATCAGCCCCAGCATTTT. This sequence encodes CSAGGPGLMNQPQHF.

About this clonotype itself: A much larger clonotype is one base distant, so this may be a read error. This chain uses TRBV6-2 or TRBV6-3 with TRBJ2-7; TRBD1 matches 7 bases. Germline assignment: CDR1 MNHEY and CDR2 SVGEGT. The CDR3 extends over 12 amino acids. CDR3 protein: CATVDRVNEQHF. CDR3 bases: TGTGCCACCGTTGACAGGGTCAACGAGCAGCACTTC.

Comments on this clonotype: A clone one base away is much larger, so this may be a read error. The chain employs TRBV10-3 and TRBJ1-2, with a weak D call TRBD1 (5 bases). The CDR3 loop spans 14 amino acids. Germline lookup yields CDR1 ENHRY and CDR2 SYGVKD. This CDR3 is CASSRDAQSYGYIF. In DNA, the CDR3 is TGTGCCAGCAGCCGGGACGCCCAATCCTATGGCTACATCTTC.

To note about this clonotype: A much larger clonotype is one base distant, so this may be a read error. V usage is TRBV5-1 and J usage is TRBJ1-1, with TRBD1 as a possible D gene (5 bases). With 4 bases removed from V and 4 bases from J, the gap between germline ends came to 17 bases. Looked up from germline, CDR1 is SGHRS and CDR2 is YFSETQ. This CDR3 is built from 15 residues. CDR3 sequence: CASSPCSGDGTEAFF. CDR3 nucleotide sequence: TGCGCCAGCAGCCCCTGTTCGGGGGACGGCACTGAAGCTTTCTTT.

This clonotype occurred many times. The J gene is TRBJ2-5, the V gene TRBV5-1, with D unclear. The CDR3 totals 15 residues. V was shortened by 1 base and J by 5 bases, with 15 bases between the two germline ends. Germline V lookup: CDR1 SGHRS, CDR2 YFSETQ. The CDR3 here is CASSLYYRVGETQYF. DNA of the CDR3: TGCGCCAGCAGCTTGTATTATCGGGTCGGGGAGACCCAGTACTTC.

This chain connects TRBV7-6 to TRBJ2-5, with unresolved D. The CDR3 has 11 residues. CDR1 and CDR2 (germline): SGHVS, FNYEAQ. The V end was cut by 5 bases, the J end by 5 bases, with 6 bases between. The CDR3 sequence is CASSTLETQYF. The CDR3 coding sequence is TGTGCCAGCAGCACTCTCGAGACCCAGTACTTC.

The rearrangement uses TRBV20-1 and TRBJ2-4, with D perhaps matching TRBD1 (5 bases). Trimming removed 2 bases at V and 10 bases at J, with 15 bases between. The CDR3 is made up of 13 amino acids. CDR1 is DFQATT and CDR2 is SNEGSKA in the germline V gene (reference sequence). Here the CDR3 reads CSARLGSQAIQYF. CDR3 coding DNA: TGCAGTGCTAGACTGGGTTCACAGGCAATTCAGTACTTC.

The chain carries TRBV15 and TRBJ2-6; the D is unclear. Germline lookup yields CDR1 LNHNV and CDR2 YYDKDF (reference sequence). V gave up 0 bases and J gave up 2 bases, with 11 bases separating them. CDR3 size: 17 residues. CDR3 nucleotides: TGTGCCACCAGCAGAGAGGGCCCTGGGGCTGGGGCCAACGTCCTGACTTTC. Amino acid sequence: CATSREGPGAGANVLTF. The whole variable domain, filled in from reference TRBV15 and TRBJ2-6, reads DAMVIQNPRYQVTQFGKPVTLSCSQTLNHNVMYWYQQKSSQAPKLLFHYYDKDFNNEADTPDNFQSRRPNTSFCFLDIRSPGLGDTAMYLCATSREGPGAGANVLTFGAGSRLTVL.

The genes are TRBV11-2 and TRBJ1-2, with 9 bases identical to TRBD1. With V trimmed by 4 bases and J by 9 bases, 6 bases remained unmatched. The CDR3 contains 13 residues. The germline CDR1 and CDR2 sequences are SGHAT and FQNNGV. CDR3: CASSSGTGSRYTF. For the CDR3, the DNA is TGTGCCAGCAGCTCAGGGACAGGGAGTCGCTACACCTTC.

This clonotype was counted only a few times. This may stem from a read error, because a much larger clone lies one nucleotide away. V is TRBV20-1 and J is TRBJ2-7; D is possibly TRBD1 (7 bases). The CDR3 covers 13 residues. Per the germline V gene, CDR1 is DFQATT and CDR2 is SNEGSKA (reference sequence). V lost 3 bases, J lost 3 bases, and 12 bases lay in between. CDR3 sequence: CSASGGGNYEQYF. Written as DNA, the CDR3 is TGCAGTGCTAGTGGAGGGGGCAACTACGAGCAGTACTTC.

This sequence joins TRBV28 and TRBJ2-1; D is ambiguous. Germline V lookup: CDR1 MDHEN, CDR2 SYDVKM. The CDR3 covers 17 residues. Trimming removed 2 bases from V and 0 bases from J, with 14 bases in between. The CDR3 DNA reads TGTGCCAGCAGTTTACCCACATTGGCTATCTCCTACAATGAGCAGTTCTTC. Amino acids: CASSLPTLAISYNEQFF.

In this sample, this clonotype turned up a few times. The gene calls are TRBV5-6 and TRBJ2-1, with D possibly called TRBD1 or TRBD2 (6 bases each). Trimming removed 3 bases from V and 9 bases from J, with 22 bases in between. The CDR3 contains 16 residues. The germline V gene has CDR1 SGHDT and CDR2 YYEEEE. The CDR3 reads CASSSKVEGGRAEQFF. The CDR3 DNA reads TGTGCCAGCAGCTCGAAGGTGGAGGGGGGAAGGGCTGAGCAGTTCTTC. Full variable domain (missing parts from reference TRBV5-6 and TRBJ2-1): DAGVTQSPTHLIKTRGQQVTLRCSPKSGHDTVSWYQQALGQGPQFIFQYYEEEERQRGNFPDRFSGHQFPNYSSELNVNALLLGDSALYLCASSSKVEGGRAEQFFGPGTRLTVL.

The chain has TRBV19 and TRBJ2-7, with D uncertain. Trimming removed 6 bases from V and 6 bases from J, with 15 bases in between. Germline lookup yields CDR1 LNHDA and CDR2 SQIVND (reference sequence). This CDR3 contains 13 residues. The CDR3 is CASRGWSEGEQYF. For the CDR3, the DNA is TGTGCCAGTAGAGGGTGGTCTGAAGGCGAGCAGTACTTC.

V usage is TRBV2 and J usage is TRBJ2-5, with 9 nucleotides matching TRBD2. CDR3 size: 15 residues. Per the germline V gene, CDR1 is SNHLY and CDR2 is FYNNEI. V gave up 4 bases and J gave up 6 bases; unmatched junction bases: 9. The CDR3 sequence is CASSVGAGGPQTQYF. CDR3 sequence (DNA): TGTGCCAGCAGTGTTGGGGCGGGAGGGCCGCAGACCCAGTACTTC.

The chain has TRBV11-2 and TRBJ2-3; D is perhaps TRBD2 (5 bases). Germline V lookup: CDR1 SGHAT, CDR2 FQNNGV. There are 15 residues in the CDR3. The V end was cut by 1 base, the J end by 6 bases, with 14 bases between. CDR3 DNA sequence: TGTGCCAGCAGCTTAGTCGTTCTAGCTGCGGATACGCAGTATTTT. The encoded protein is CASSLVVLAADTQYF. Looking up the rest from reference TRBV11-2 and TRBJ2-3 gives the full variable domain: EAGVAQSPRYKIIEKRQSVAFWCNPISGHATLYWYQQILGQGPKLLIQFQNNGVVDDSQLPKDRFSAERLKGVDSTLKIQPAKLEDSAVYLCASSLVVLAADTQYFGPGTRLTVL.

This clonotype was seen only once. This rearrangement joins TRBV9 to TRBJ1-1, with TRBD1 as a possible D gene (6 bases). Germline assignment: CDR1 SGDLS and CDR2 YYNGEE. CDR3 length: 14 amino acids. Trimming pared 2 bases from V and 0 bases from J, leaving 8 bases between. CDR3: CASSVTGMNTEAFF. The CDR3 DNA reads as TGTGCCAGCAGCGTCACAGGGATGAACACTGAAGCTTTCTTT.

The chain carries TRBV7-3 and TRBJ2-5; possibly TRBD2 for D (7 bases). CDR1 SGHTA and CDR2 FQGTGA come from the germline V gene. V dropped 6 bases and J dropped 5 bases, with 13 bases sitting between them. CDR3 length equals 13 residues. The CDR3 bases are TGTGCCAGCAGATGGGGGGGCGATGAGACCCAGTACTTC. This translates into CASRWGGDETQYF.

A few counts support this clonotype. The rearrangement links TRBV7-2 to TRBJ1-2; D not certain. This CDR3 region has 14 residues. V shed 7 bases and J shed 6 bases, with 18 bases lying between them. Germline CDR1 and CDR2: SGHTA and FQGNSA. The CDR3 DNA is TGTGCCAGCACCCCAAGTAAGGTATTACATGGCTACACCTTC. It translates to CASTPSKVLHGYTF.

This clonotype was detected a few times. The chain has TRBV7-3 and TRBJ2-5, with 7 bases matching TRBD2. The trim removed 5 bases at V and 2 bases at J, leaving 2 bases unmatched. The CDR3 length is 13 residues. In germline, CDR1 is SGHTA, CDR2 FQGTGA. The CDR3 coding sequence is TGTGCCAGCAGCCGACTAGCACAAGAGACCCAGTACTTC. It specifies CASSRLAQETQYF.

For this clonotype: A clone one base away is much larger, so this may be a read error. The chain combines TRBV5-6 with TRBJ1-1; maybe TRBD1 (5 bases). This CDR3 region has 14 residues. Germline V gives CDR1 SGHDT, CDR2 YYEEEE. The CDR3 bases are TGTGCCAGCACGGAGTTCAGGGTTTACACTGATGCTTTCTTT. It encodes CASTEFRVYTDAFF.

This clonotype was seen repeatedly, ten times or more. The chain carries TRBV29-1 and TRBJ1-2; TRBD1 aligns across 7 bases. CDR3 length: 16 residues. With 6 bases clipped from V and 2 bases from J, the junction kept 15 bases outside the gene matches. The germline CDR1 and CDR2 sequences are SQVTM and ANQGSEA. CDR3 sequence (DNA): TGCAGCGTGTTACCGGGACAGCGATCCTCAAACTATGGCTACACCTTC. Protein product: CSVLPGQRSSNYGYTF.

The chain carries TRBV5-6 and TRBJ1-2; D not certain. The V end lost 0 bases, the J end lost 7 bases, and 7 bases lay between the germline ends. This CDR3 has 12 residues. Germline CDR1 reads SGHDT; CDR2 reads YYEEEE. This CDR3 reads CASSLDESGYTF. DNA of the CDR3: TGTGCCAGCAGCTTGGATGAGAGTGGCTACACCTTC.

In this sample, this clonotype turned up a few times. The chain links TRBV19 to TRBJ2-3; D gene ambiguous. The V gene lost 11 bases and the J gene lost 4 bases, with 22 bases spanning the gap. Germline CDR1 reads LNHDA; CDR2 reads SQIVND (reference sequence). The CDR3 runs to 15 residues. The CDR3 loop reads CAWSVTWFGPDTQYF. DNA for the CDR3: TGTGCCTGGAGTGTAACTTGGTTTGGACCAGATACGCAGTATTTT.